This is a list of T cell receptor beta chains from one sample in a study of shared clonotypes between healthy human individuals. Assay used: immunoSEQ multiplex PCR; TCRdb lists only in-frame clones, some missing. This table has 550,000 to 850,000 clones, about 74% appearing once. The source material was memory CD4+ T cells sorted from blood. These TCRs come from a woman aged 25 to 39 in good health. CDR3s leave out the opening cysteine and the closing phenylalanine or tryptophan.

v_call,j_call,cdr3_aa
TRBV15,TRBJ2-5,ATSRARQGAVETQY
TRBV6-4,TRBJ2-2,ASSETSGSADTGELF
TRBV19,TRBJ1-5,ASTKISNQPQH
TRBV9,TRBJ1-3,ASSGDRNTIY
TRBV11-2,TRBJ2-1,ASSPTGGHNEQF
TRBV9,TRBJ1-5,ASSVRGYTLHSNQPQH
TRBV7-9,TRBJ2-5,ASSYGPQETQY
TRBV5-1,TRBJ1-1,ASSLGGRRRGLRVMNTEAF
TRBV4-1,TRBJ2-2,ASSQALGVTGELF
TRBV6-5,TRBJ2-7,ASSFYRDRAHEQY
TRBV5-1,TRBJ2-3,ASSEDRVPSTDTQY
TRBV28,TRBJ2-2,ASAVGQVVTGELF
TRBV6-5,TRBJ2-1,ASSPHQVNYNEQF